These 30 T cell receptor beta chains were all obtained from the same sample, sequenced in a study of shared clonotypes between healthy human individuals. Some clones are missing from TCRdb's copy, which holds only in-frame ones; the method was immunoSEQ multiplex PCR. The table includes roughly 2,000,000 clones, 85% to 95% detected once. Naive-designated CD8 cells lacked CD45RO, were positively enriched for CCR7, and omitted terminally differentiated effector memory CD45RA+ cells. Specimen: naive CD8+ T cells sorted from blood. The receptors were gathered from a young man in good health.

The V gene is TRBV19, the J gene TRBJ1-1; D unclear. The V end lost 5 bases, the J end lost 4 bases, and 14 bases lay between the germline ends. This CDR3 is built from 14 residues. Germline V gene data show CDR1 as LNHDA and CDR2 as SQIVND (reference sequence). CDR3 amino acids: CASSYGPWGTEAFF. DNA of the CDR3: TGTGCCAGTAGTTATGGTCCTTGGGGCACTGAAGCTTTCTTT.

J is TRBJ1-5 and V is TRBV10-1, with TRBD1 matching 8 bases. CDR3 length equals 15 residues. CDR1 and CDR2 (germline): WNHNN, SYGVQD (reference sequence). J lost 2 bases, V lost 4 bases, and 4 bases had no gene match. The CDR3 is CASSVLTGGNQPQHF. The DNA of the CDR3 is TGCGCCAGCAGTGTTCTGACAGGGGGCAATCAGCCCCAGCATTTT.

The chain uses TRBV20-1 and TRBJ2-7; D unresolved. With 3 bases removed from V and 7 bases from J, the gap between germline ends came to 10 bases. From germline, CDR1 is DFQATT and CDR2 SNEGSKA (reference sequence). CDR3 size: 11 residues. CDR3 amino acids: CSASQSGEQYF. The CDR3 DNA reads TGCAGTGCTAGCCAAAGTGGGGAGCAGTACTTC.

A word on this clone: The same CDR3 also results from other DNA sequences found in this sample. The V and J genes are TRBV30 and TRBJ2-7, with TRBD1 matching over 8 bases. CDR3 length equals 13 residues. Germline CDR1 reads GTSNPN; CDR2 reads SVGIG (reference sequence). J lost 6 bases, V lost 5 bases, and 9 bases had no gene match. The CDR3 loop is CAWSSGTGGEQYF. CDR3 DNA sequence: TGTGCCTGGTCTTCCGGGACAGGTGGCGAGCAGTACTTC.

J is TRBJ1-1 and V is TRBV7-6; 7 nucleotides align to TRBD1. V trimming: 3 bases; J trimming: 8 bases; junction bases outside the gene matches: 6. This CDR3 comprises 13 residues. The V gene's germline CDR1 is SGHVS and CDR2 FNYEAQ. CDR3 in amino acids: CASSFGQDTEAFF. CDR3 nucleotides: TGTGCCAGCAGCTTTGGACAGGATACGGAAGCTTTCTTT.

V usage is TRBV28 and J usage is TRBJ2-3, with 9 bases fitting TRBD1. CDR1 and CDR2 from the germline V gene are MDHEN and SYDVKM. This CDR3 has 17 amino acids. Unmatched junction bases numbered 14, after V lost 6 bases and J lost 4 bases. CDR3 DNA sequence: TGTGCCAGCAGATTGGGGAGGACAGGGGCGACCGCAGATACGCAGTATTTT. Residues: CASRLGRTGATADTQYF.

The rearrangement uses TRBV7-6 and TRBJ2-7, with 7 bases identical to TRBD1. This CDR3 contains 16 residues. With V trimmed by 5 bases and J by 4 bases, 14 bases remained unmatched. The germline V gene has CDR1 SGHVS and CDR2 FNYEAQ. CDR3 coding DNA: TGTGCCAGCAGCCTAGACGACAGGGCCCCCGCTTACGAGCAGTACTTC. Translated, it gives CASSLDDRAPAYEQYF.

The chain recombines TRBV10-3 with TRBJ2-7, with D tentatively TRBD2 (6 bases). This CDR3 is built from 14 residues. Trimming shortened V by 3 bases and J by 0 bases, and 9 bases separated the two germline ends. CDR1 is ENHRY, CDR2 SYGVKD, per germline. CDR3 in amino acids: CAISDIAASYEQYF. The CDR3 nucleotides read TGTGCCATCAGTGATATAGCGGCCTCCTACGAGCAGTACTTC.

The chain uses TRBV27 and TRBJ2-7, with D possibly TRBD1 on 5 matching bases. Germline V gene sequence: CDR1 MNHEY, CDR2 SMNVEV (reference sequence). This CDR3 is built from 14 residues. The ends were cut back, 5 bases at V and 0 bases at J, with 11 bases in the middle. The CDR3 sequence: CASSTRQLSYEQYF. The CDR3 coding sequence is TGTGCCAGCAGTACCCGACAGCTCTCCTACGAGCAGTACTTC.

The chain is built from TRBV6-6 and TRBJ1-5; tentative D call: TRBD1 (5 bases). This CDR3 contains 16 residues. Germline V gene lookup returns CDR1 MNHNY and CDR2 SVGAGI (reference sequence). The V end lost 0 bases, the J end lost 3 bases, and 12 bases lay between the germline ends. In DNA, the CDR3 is TGTGCCAGCAGTTACTCCTTCGACAGCCTCAATCAGCCCCAGCATTTT. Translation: CASSYSFDSLNQPQHF.

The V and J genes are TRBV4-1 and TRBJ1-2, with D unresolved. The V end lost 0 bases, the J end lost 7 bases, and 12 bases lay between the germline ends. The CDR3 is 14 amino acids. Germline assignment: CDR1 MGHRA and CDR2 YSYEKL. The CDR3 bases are TGCGCCAGCAGCCAAGAGGCCGGCTTGGGTGGCTACACCTTC. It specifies CASSQEAGLGGYTF.

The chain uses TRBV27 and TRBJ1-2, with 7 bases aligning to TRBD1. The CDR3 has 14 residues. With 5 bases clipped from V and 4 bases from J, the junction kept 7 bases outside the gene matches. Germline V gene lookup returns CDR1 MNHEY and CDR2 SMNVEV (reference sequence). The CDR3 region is CASSAHRGAYGYTF. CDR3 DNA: TGTGCCAGCAGTGCCCACAGGGGAGCCTATGGCTACACCTTC.

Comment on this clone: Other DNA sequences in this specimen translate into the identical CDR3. In nucleotides, the CDR3 is TGTGCCAGCAGTTATGGGGGCACCTACGAGCAGTACTTC. This translates into CASSYGGTYEQYF. The chain recombines TRBV7-9 with TRBJ2-7; TRBD1 is a possible D gene (6 bases). This CDR3 has 13 amino acids. Germline lookup yields CDR1 SEHNR and CDR2 FQNEAQ (reference sequence). Trimming took off 6 bases at V and 2 bases at J, with 11 bases between the two ends.

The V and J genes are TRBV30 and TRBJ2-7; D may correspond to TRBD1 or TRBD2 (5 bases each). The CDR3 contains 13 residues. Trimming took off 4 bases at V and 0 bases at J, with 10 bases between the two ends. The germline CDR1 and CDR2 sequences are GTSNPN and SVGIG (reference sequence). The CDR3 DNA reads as TGTGCCTGGACCAGTGGGACCTCCTACGAGCAGTACTTC. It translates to CAWTSGTSYEQYF.

CDR3 residues: CASSPLSQGGEQYF. CDR3 sequence (DNA): TGTGCCAGCAGCCCGCTCTCACAGGGAGGCGAGCAGTACTTC. The V and J genes are TRBV14 and TRBJ2-7; D could derive from TRBD1 or TRBD2 (6 bases each). V gave up 4 bases and J gave up 6 bases, with 16 bases separating them. This CDR3 is built from 14 residues. Germline loops: CDR1 SGHDN, CDR2 FVKESK.

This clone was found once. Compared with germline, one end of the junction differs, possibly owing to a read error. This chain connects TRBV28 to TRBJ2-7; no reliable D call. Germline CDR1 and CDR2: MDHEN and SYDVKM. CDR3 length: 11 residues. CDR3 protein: CASSLDYEQCF. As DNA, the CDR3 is TGTGCCAGCAGTTTAGATTACGAGCAGTGCTTC.

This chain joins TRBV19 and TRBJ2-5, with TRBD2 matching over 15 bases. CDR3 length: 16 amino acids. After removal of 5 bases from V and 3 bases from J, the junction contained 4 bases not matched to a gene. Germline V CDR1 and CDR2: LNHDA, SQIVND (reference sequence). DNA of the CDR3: TGTGCCAGTAGTCTGGGACTAGCGGGGGGAGAAGAGACCCAGTACTTC. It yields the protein CASSLGLAGGEETQYF.

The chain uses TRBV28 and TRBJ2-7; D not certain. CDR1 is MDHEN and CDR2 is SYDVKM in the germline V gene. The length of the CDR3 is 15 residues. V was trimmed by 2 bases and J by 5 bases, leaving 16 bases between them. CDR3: CASSLVSGLGDEQYF. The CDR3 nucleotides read TGTGCCAGCAGTTTAGTCTCCGGGTTAGGTGACGAGCAGTACTTC.

The CDR3 DNA is TGTGCCAGCAGCTTGCCATCACAAGATGAAAAACTGTTTTTT. The encoded protein is CASSLPSQDEKLFF. The chain employs TRBV7-6 and TRBJ1-4; D gene uncertain. The V gene lost 3 bases and the J gene lost 6 bases, with 11 bases spanning the gap. This CDR3 is built from 14 residues. Germline CDR1 reads SGHVS; CDR2 reads FNYEAQ. Variable domain in full (rest from reference TRBV7-6 and TRBJ1-4): GAGVSQSPRYKVTKRGQDVALRCDPISGHVSLYWYRQALGQGPEFLTYFNYEAQQDKSGLPNDRFSAERPEGSISTLTIQRTEQRDSAMYRCASSLPSQDEKLFFGSGTQLSVL.

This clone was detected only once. The CDR3 spells CASSLTAGTLFEQYF. In DNA form, the CDR3 reads TGTGCCAGCAGTTTAACAGCAGGGACTCTCTTCGAGCAGTACTTC. The J gene is TRBJ2-7, the V gene TRBV27; TRBD2 is a possible D gene (6 bases). The length of the CDR3 is 15 residues. V was trimmed by 2 bases and J by 6 bases, leaving 17 bases between them. CDR1 and CDR2 from the germline V gene are MNHEY and SMNVEV (reference sequence).

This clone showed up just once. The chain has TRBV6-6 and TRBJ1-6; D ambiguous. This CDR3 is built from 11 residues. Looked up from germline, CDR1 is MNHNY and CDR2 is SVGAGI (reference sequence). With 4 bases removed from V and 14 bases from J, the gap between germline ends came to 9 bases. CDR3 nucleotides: TGTGCCAGCAGTTTATCTGGGGCCCTCCACTTT. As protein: CASSLSGALHF.

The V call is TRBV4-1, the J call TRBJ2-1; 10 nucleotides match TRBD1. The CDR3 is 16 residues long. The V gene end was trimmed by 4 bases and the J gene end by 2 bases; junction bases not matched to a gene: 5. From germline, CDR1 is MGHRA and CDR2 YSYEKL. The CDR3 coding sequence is TGCGCCAGCAGCCTTCGGGACAGGGGTACCTACAATGAGCAGTTCTTC. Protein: CASSLRDRGTYNEQFF.

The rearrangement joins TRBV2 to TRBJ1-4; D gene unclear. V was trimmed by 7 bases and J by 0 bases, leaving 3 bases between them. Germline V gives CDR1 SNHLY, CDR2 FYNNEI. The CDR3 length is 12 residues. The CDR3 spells CASTATNEKLFF. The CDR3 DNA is TGTGCCAGCACTGCAACTAATGAAAAACTGTTTTTT.

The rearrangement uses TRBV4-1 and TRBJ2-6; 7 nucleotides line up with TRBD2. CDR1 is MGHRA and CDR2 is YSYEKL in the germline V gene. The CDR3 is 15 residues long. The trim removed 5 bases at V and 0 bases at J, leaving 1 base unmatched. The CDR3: CASSGGSSGANVLTF. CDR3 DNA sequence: TGCGCCAGCAGCGGCGGGAGCTCTGGGGCCAACGTCCTGACTTTC.

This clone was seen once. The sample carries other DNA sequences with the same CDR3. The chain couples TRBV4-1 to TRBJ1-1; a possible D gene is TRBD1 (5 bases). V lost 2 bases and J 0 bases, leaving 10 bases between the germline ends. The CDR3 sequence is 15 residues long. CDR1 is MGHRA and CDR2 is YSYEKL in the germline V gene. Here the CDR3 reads CASSQPGLMNTEAFF. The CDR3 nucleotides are TGCGCCAGCAGCCAACCGGGACTCATGAACACTGAAGCTTTCTTT.

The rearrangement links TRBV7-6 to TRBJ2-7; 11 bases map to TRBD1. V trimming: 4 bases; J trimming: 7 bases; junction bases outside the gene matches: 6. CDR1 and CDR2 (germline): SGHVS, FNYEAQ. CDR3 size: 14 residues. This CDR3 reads CASSSGQGAQEQYF. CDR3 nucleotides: TGTGCCAGCAGCTCCGGACAGGGGGCTCAGGAGCAGTACTTC.

The CDR3 nucleotides are TGTGCCAGCAGCCAGTATGGGCCGAACTACGAGCAGTACTTC. Translation: CASSQYGPNYEQYF. This chain uses TRBV27 with TRBJ2-7; no reliable D call. This CDR3 contains 14 residues. Between the trimmed V and J ends, which lost 6 bases and 3 bases, there was a span of 15 bases. CDR1 is MNHEY, CDR2 SMNVEV, per germline (reference sequence).

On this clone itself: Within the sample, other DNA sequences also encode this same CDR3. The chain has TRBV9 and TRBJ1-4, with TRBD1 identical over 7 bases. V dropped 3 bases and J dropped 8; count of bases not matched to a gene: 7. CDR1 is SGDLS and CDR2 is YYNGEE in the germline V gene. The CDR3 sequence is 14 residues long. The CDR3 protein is CASSGTGVAEKLFF. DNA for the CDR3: TGTGCCAGCAGCGGTACAGGGGTGGCGGAAAAACTGTTTTTT.

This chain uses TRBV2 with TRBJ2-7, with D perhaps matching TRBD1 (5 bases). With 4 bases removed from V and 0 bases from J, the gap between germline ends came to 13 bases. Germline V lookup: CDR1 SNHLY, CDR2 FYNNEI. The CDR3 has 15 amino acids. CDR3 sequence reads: CASSVSGQTSYEQYF. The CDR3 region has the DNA TGTGCCAGCAGTGTGTCAGGGCAAACCTCCTACGAGCAGTACTTC.

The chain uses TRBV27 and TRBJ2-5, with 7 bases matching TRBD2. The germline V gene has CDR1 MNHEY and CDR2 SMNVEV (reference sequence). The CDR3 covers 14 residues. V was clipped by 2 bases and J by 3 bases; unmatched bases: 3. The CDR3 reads CASSLPGGEETQYF. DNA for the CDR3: TGTGCCAGCAGTTTACCGGGGGGTGAAGAGACCCAGTACTTC.